This T cell receptor (beta chain) was obtained from a study of shared T cell receptors in the human thymus. This clone showed up just once. The V gene's germline CDR1 is SGHVS and CDR2 FNYEAQ. With 1 base clipped from V and 4 bases from J, the junction kept 9 bases outside the gene matches. The length of the CDR3 is 18 residues. TCRdb keeps only in-frame clones here, not all; method: immunoSEQ multiplex PCR. Among some 720,000 clones listed, 70% to 90% were seen once. The sample also formed part of further work on human thymus T cells. That report notes: Seemingly biased V and J gene usage marked thymic and blood repertoires.

This sequence was found in a boy under two years old with a congenital heart defect. The chain recombines TRBV7-6 with TRBJ2-3; the match to TRBD2 covers 12 bases. The sequencing input was thymocytes. The CDR3 sequence: CASSLEASGRAEADTQYF. The CDR3 DNA is TGTGCCAGCAGCTTAGAAGCTAGCGGGAGGGCCGAGGCAGATACGCAGTATTTT. Full variable domain (outside the CDR3, taken from reference TRBV7-6 and TRBJ2-3): GAGVSQSPRYKVTKRGQDVALRCDPISGHVSLYWYRQALGQGPEFLTYFNYEAQQDKSGLPNDRFSAERPEGSISTLTIQRTEQRDSAMYRCASSLEASGRAEADTQYFGPGTRLTVL.